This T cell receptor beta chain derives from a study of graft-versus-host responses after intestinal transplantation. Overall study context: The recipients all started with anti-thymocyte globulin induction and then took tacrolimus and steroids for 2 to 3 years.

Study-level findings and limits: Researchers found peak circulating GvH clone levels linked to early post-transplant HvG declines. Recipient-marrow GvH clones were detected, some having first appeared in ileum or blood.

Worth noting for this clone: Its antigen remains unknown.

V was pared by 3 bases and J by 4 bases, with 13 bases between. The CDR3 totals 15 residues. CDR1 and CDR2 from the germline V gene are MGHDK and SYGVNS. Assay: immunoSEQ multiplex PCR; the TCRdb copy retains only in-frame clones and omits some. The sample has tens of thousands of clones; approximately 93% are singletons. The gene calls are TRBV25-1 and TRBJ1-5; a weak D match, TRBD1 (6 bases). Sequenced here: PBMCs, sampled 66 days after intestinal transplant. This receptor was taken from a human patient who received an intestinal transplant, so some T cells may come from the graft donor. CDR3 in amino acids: CASSEAGTPNQPQHF. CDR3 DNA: TGTGCCAGCAGTGAGGCCGGGACACCGAATCAGCCCCAGCATTTT.